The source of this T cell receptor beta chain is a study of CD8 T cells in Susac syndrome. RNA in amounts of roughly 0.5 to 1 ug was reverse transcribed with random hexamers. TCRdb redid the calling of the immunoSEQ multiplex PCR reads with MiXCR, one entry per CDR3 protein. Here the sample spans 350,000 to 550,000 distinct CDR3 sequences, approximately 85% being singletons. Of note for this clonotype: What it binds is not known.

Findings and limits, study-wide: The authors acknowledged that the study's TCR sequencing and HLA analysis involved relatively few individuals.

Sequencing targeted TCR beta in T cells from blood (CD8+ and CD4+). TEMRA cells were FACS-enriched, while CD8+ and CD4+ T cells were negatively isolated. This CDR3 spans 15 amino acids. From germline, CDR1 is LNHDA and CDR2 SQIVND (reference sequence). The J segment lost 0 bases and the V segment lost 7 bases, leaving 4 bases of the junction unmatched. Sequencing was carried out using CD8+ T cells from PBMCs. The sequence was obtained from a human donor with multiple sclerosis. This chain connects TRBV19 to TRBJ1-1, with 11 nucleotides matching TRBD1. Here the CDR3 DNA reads TGTGCCAGTATACCGGACAGGGGGCTGAACACTGAAGCTTTCTTT. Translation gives CASIPDRGLNTEAFF.